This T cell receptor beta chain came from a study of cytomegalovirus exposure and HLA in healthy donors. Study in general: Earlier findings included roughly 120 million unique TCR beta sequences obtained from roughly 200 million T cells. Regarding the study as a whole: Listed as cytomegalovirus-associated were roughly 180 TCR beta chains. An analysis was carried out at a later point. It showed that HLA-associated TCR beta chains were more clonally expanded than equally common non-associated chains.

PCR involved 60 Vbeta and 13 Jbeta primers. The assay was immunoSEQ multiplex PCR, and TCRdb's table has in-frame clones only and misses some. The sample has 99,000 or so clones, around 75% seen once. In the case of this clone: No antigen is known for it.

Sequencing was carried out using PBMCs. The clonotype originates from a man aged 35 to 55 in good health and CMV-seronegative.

The CDR3 DNA is TGTGCCAGCAGCTCAGGGCGGGGGGGAGAGACCCAGTACTTC. It translates to CASSSGRGGETQYF. The V gene is TRBV11-3, the J gene TRBJ2-5; 9 bases fit TRBD2. CDR1 is SGHNT, CDR2 YENEEA, per germline. The CDR3 runs to 14 residues. The V gene end was trimmed by 4 bases and the J gene end by 4 bases; junction bases not matched to a gene: 4.